Shown below are 21 T cell receptor beta chains from a single sample sequenced in a study of persistence of HIV-infected CD4 T cells. Sequencing used immunoSEQ version 4 in survey mode. Method: immunoSEQ multiplex PCR; TCRdb's copy keeps in-frame clones and lacks some. The table lists 25,000 to 30,000 clones, roughly 80% of them singletons, with 0.75% to 0.9% in the top ten. These receptors have no known antigen. Stimulation used 10 ug/mL lysate from CMV-infected fibroblasts. CD40L-negative CD69-negative CD45RO-high memory CD4+ T cells were sorted as populations depleted of antigen-responding cells. The sequencing used CD4+ T cells sorted from PBMCs after roughly 18-hour stimulation, collected from a patient who received antiretroviral therapy. Receptors were obtained from an adult woman with HIV who was CMV-seropositive.

This clone was detected once. The V gene is TRBV5-4, the J gene TRBJ2-1, with 7 bases aligning to TRBD2. In germline, CDR1 is SGHNT, CDR2 YYREEE (reference sequence). Trimming took 4 bases from V and 7 from J; bases not matched to a gene: 14. This CDR3 is 16 amino acids long. CDR3 DNA: TGTGCCAGCAGCCGTCCGGGCGGGGGTATCCAAAATGAGCAGTTCTTC. Amino acids: CASSRPGGGIQNEQFF.

This chain links TRBV30 with TRBJ2-2; a weak D match, TRBD2 (6 bases). The CDR3 has 17 amino acids. The germline V gene has CDR1 GTSNPN and CDR2 SVGIG (reference sequence). V shed 3 bases and J shed 6 bases, with 23 bases lying between them. CDR3 amino acids: CAWRPPPGVRWAGELFF. The CDR3 DNA sequence: TGTGCCTGGAGGCCCCCTCCGGGGGTACGATGGGCCGGGGAGCTGTTTTTT.

In this sample, this clone turned up a few times. This chain links TRBV9 with TRBJ1-1; D is undetermined. Deletions cut 6 bases from V and 1 base from J, with 16 bases between. The CDR3 runs 15 residues. The germline gives CDR1 SGDLS, CDR2 YYNGEE. The CDR3 loop is CASTAPAERNTEAFF. As DNA, the CDR3 is TGTGCCAGCACAGCTCCGGCCGAGAGGAACACTGAAGCTTTCTTT. Full variable domain (missing parts from reference TRBV9 and TRBJ1-1): DSGVTQTPKHLITATGQRVTLRCSPRSGDLSVYWYQQSLDQGLQFLIQYYNGEERAKGNILERFSAQQFPDLHSELNLSSLELGDSALYFCASTAPAERNTEAFFGQGTRLTVV.

This clone was detected only once. The genes are TRBV6-2 or TRBV6-3 and TRBJ2-7, with TRBD1 matching 7 bases. The CDR3 runs 13 residues. Per the germline V gene, CDR1 is MNHEY and CDR2 is SVGEGT. J gave up 4 bases and V 5 bases, and 5 bases lay outside the gene matches. The CDR3 here is CASSPGTEYEQYV. CDR3 coding DNA: TGTGCCAGCAGTCCCGGGACAGAGTACGAGCAGTACGTC.

The chain combines TRBV2 with TRBJ1-1; the match to TRBD1 covers 8 bases. This CDR3 is 15 amino acids long. Trimming at V came to 4 bases and at J to 1 base, leaving 5 bases not matched to a gene. Germline V gene sequence: CDR1 SNHLY, CDR2 FYNNEI. The CDR3 loop reads CASSAGQGRNTEAFF. The CDR3 nucleotides are TGTGCCAGCAGTGCCGGACAGGGTCGGAACACTGAAGCTTTCTTT.

J is TRBJ2-7 and V is TRBV19, with 9 nucleotides matching TRBD1. CDR3 length: 15 residues. Germline V gene data show CDR1 as LNHDA and CDR2 as SQIVND (reference sequence). The junction had 9 bases not matched to a gene; V was cut back by 7 bases and J by 2 bases. CDR3 sequence (DNA): TGTGCCAGTACCCCCACCGGGACAGGGCCCTACGAGCAGTACTTC. Amino acids: CASTPTGTGPYEQYF.

The chain couples TRBV10-1 to TRBJ1-4; no clear D. The ends were cut back, 4 bases at V and 4 bases at J, with 7 bases in the middle. The germline gives CDR1 WNHNN, CDR2 SYGVQD (reference sequence). This CDR3 contains 13 residues. CDR3 bases: TGCGCCAGCAGTGCCGAGTTTAATGAAAAACTGTTTTTT. This gives the protein CASSAEFNEKLFF.

The chain is built from TRBV30 and TRBJ1-6; 8 positions agree with TRBD1. CDR3 length: 15 residues. Unmatched junction bases numbered 8, after V lost 3 bases and J lost 7 bases. Germline V CDR1 and CDR2: GTSNPN, SVGIG (reference sequence). The CDR3 sequence: CAWRRPDRENSPLHF. CDR3 bases: TGTGCCTGGAGACGACCGGACAGGGAAAATTCACCCCTCCACTTT.

This clone was counted a few times. The chain uses TRBV7-9 and TRBJ1-1; maybe TRBD1 (6 bases). The V end lost 0 bases, the J end lost 0 bases, and 14 bases lay between the germline ends. This CDR3 comprises 17 residues. Per germline, CDR1 SEHNR and CDR2 FQNEAQ (reference sequence). CDR3 residues: CASSLALDSSMNTEAFF. The DNA for the CDR3 is TGTGCCAGCAGCTTAGCTTTGGACAGTTCCATGAACACTGAAGCTTTCTTT.

This clone was picked up one time. The CDR3 sequence is CASSKPQEGVVYSNQPQHF. CDR3 bases: TGTGCCAGCAGCAAACCTCAGGAAGGGGTAGTGTATAGCAATCAGCCCCAGCATTTT. The chain joins TRBV21-1 to TRBJ1-5; no DNA check was done on the table's D call, TRBD1. TRBV21-1 is listed as a pseudogene. The CDR3 has 19 amino acids.

The chain recombines TRBV2 with TRBJ2-4; TRBD1 matches at 7 bases. This CDR3 is built from 12 residues. V lost 4 bases, J lost 11 bases, and 5 bases stayed unmatched. CDR1 and CDR2 (germline): SNHLY, FYNNEI. CDR3 loop: CASSGADRVQYF. CDR3 in DNA: TGTGCCAGCAGTGGGGCCGACAGGGTTCAGTACTTC.

The genes are TRBV6-6 and TRBJ1-6; 7 bases line up with TRBD1. The V segment lost 0 bases and the J segment 5 bases; nucleotides outside the gene matches: 4. The germline V gene has CDR1 MNHNY and CDR2 SVGAGI (reference sequence). This CDR3 spans 16 amino acids. The CDR3 DNA reads as TGTGCCAGCAGTTACTCAGGGGGCTTCCATAATTCACCCCTCCACTTT. It translates to CASSYSGGFHNSPLHF.

This clone was seen just once. V is TRBV6-5 and J is TRBJ2-6, with D possibly TRBD2 on 5 matching bases. Trimming removed 0 bases from V and 2 bases from J, with 8 bases in between. The CDR3 is 16 amino acids. CDR1 is MNHEY and CDR2 is SVGAGI in the germline V gene. Here the CDR3 DNA reads TGTGCCAGCAGTTACTCGAGGGCCGCTGGGGCCAACGTCCTGACTTTC. Translated: CASSYSRAAGANVLTF.

This sequence joins TRBV7-8 and TRBJ2-2, with TRBD2 identical over 16 bases. The germline CDR1 and CDR2 sequences are SGHVS and FQNEAQ. Trimming at V came to 1 base and at J to 4 bases, leaving 6 bases not matched to a gene. The CDR3 spans 19 residues. Here the CDR3 reads CASSLEGLAGGRATGELFF. CDR3 DNA: TGTGCCAGCAGCTTAGAGGGACTAGCGGGGGGGCGTGCCACCGGGGAGCTGTTTTTT.

The V and J genes are TRBV6-5 and TRBJ2-3, with TRBD2 identical over 12 bases. Germline V CDR1 and CDR2: MNHEY, SVGAGI. The V gene end was trimmed by 8 bases and the J gene end by 6 bases; junction bases not matched to a gene: 3. The CDR3 is 13 amino acids. CDR3 in amino acids: CASGGTSGDTQYF. Written as DNA, the CDR3 is TGTGCCAGCGGGGGGACTAGCGGGGATACGCAGTATTTT.

The V gene is TRBV19, the J gene TRBJ1-1; D ambiguous. This CDR3 spans 12 amino acids. V dropped 4 bases and J dropped 1 base, with 4 bases sitting between them. The germline gives CDR1 LNHDA, CDR2 SQIVND (reference sequence). CDR3 loop: CASSSRNTEAFF. CDR3 in DNA: TGTGCCAGTAGTAGCAGGAACACTGAAGCTTTCTTT.

The chain has TRBV9 and TRBJ1-4; D is undetermined. This CDR3 has 16 residues. Germline CDR1 is SGDLS and CDR2 is YYNGEE. The ends were cut back, 4 bases at V and 8 bases at J, with 21 bases in the middle. The DNA for the CDR3 is TGTGCCAGCAGCAGAGAAATGAGGGTTCAAGGGGAAAAACTGTTTTTT. This translates into CASSREMRVQGEKLFF.

The table lists this clone with a few counts. The CDR3 DNA reads as TGTGCCAGCAGCCTTACAGGGGTTAATGAAAAACTGTTTTTT. It is translated as CASSLTGVNEKLFF. The gene calls are TRBV7-6 and TRBJ1-4; 7 nucleotides agree with TRBD1. V was pared by 5 bases and J by 4 bases, with 4 bases of the junction left unmatched. Germline V gene data show CDR1 as SGHVS and CDR2 as FNYEAQ. This CDR3 has 14 residues.

V gene TRBV5-6 combines with J gene TRBJ2-6, with no clear D. This CDR3 comprises 15 residues. Germline V gene sequence: CDR1 SGHDT, CDR2 YYEEEE. The V gene lost 2 bases and the J gene lost 2 bases, with 8 bases spanning the gap. DNA of the CDR3: TGTGCCAGCAGCTTTTTGCAGACTGGGGCCAACGTCCTGACTTTC. Translating gives CASSFLQTGANVLTF.

This clone turned up a few times. The chain couples TRBV28 to TRBJ1-5; possibly TRBD1 for D (6 bases). Looked up from germline, CDR1 is MDHEN and CDR2 is SYDVKM. CDR3 length: 18 residues. The germline V and J ends were trimmed by 1 base and 4 bases, with 20 bases remaining between them. The chain's CDR3 is CASSLLSRGADWNQPQHF. The CDR3 DNA reads TGTGCCAGCAGTTTATTGTCAAGGGGGGCAGACTGGAATCAGCCCCAGCATTTT.

A single count supports this clone. The rearrangement uses TRBV2 and TRBJ2-5; the D is unclear. V was pared by 4 bases and J by 5 bases, with 8 bases between. Germline CDR1 SNHLY, CDR2 FYNNEI. This CDR3 region has 12 residues. In DNA, the CDR3 is TGTGCCAGCAGTGGTCTTGCGGAGACCCAGTACTTC. Protein sequence: CASSGLAETQYF.